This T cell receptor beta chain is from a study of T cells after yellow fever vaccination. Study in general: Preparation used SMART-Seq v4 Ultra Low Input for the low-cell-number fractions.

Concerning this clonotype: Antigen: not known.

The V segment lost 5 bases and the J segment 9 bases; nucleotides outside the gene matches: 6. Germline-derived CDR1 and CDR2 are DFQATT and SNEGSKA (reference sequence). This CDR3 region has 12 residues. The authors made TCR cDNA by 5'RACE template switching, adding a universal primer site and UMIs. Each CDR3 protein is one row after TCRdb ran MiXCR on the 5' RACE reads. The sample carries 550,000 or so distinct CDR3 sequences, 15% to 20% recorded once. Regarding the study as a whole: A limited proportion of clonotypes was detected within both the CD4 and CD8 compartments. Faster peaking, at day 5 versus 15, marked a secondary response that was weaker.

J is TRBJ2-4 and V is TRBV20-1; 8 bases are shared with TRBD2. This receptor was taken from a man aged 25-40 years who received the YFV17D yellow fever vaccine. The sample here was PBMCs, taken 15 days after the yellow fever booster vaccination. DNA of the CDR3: TGCAGTGCTGCCGGGACTAGTTTCATTCAGTACTTC. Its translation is CSAAGTSFIQYF.